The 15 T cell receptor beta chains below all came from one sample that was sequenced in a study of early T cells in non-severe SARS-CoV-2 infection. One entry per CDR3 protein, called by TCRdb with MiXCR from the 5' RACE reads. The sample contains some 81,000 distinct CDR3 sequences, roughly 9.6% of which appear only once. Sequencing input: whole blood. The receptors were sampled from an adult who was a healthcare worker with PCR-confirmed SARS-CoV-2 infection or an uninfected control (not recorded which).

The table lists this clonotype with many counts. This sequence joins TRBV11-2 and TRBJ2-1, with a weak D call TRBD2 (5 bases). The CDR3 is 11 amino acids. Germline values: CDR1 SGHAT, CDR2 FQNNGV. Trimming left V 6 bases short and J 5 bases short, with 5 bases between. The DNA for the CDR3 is TGTGCCAGCAGGGGAGACAATGAGCAGTTCTTC. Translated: CASRGDNEQFF.

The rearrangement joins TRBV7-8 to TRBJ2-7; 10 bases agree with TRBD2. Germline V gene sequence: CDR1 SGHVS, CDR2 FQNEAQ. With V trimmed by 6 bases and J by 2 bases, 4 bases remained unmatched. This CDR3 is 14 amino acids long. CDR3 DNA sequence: TGTGCCAGCAGTTCGCTAGCGGGAGCCTACGAGCAGTACTTC. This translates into CASSSLAGAYEQYF.

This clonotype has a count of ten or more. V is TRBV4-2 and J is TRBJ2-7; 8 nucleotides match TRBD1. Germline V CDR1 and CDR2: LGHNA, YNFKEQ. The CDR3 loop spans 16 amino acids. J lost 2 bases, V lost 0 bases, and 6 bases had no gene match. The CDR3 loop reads CASSQDAGTGAYEQYF. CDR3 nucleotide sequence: TGTGCCAGCAGCCAAGACGCGGGGACAGGAGCCTACGAGCAGTACTTC.

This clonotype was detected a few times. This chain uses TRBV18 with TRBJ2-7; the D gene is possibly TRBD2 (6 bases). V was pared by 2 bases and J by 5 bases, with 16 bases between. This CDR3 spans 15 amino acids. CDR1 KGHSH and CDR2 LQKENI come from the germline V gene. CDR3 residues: CASSPIEEGSNEQYF. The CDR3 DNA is TGTGCCAGCTCACCAATTGAGGAGGGGAGCAACGAGCAGTACTTC.

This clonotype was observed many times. CDR3 in amino acids: CASSLVGQAPRAPQYF. For the CDR3, the DNA is TGTGCCAGCAGCTTAGTGGGCCAGGCTCCCCGGGCACCGCAGTATTTT. The rearrangement uses TRBV11-2 and TRBJ2-3; D call uncertain. V was clipped by 1 base and J by 10 bases, with 21 bases between them. Germline V gene lookup returns CDR1 SGHAT and CDR2 FQNNGV. The CDR3 runs to 16 residues.

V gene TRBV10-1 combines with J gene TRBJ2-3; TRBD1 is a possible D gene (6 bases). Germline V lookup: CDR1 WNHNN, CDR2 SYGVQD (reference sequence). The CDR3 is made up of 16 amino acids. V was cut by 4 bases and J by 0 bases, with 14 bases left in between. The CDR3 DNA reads TGCGCCAGCAGTGGAAGGGGGACGCCTAGCACAGATACGCAGTATTTT. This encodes CASSGRGTPSTDTQYF.

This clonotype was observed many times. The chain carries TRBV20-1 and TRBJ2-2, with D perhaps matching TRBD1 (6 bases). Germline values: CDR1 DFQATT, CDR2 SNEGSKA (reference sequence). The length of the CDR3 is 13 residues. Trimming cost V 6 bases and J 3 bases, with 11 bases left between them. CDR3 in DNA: TGCAGTGCAACAGGGCTTGACACCGGGGAGCTGTTTTTT. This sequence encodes CSATGLDTGELFF.

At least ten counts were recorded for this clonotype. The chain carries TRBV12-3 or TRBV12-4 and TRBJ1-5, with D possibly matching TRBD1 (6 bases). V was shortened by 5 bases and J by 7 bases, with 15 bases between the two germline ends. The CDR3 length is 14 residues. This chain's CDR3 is CASSTGTSSQPQHF. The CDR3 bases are TGTGCCAGCAGTACAGGGACCTCAAGCCAGCCCCAGCATTTT.

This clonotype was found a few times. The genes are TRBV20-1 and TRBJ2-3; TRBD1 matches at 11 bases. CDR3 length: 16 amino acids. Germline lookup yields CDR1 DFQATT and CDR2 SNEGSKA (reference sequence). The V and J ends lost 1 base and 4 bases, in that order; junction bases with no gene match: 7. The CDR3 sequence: CSARVSSGQGADTQYF. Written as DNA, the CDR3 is TGCAGTGCTAGAGTAAGCTCGGGACAGGGGGCAGATACGCAGTATTTT.

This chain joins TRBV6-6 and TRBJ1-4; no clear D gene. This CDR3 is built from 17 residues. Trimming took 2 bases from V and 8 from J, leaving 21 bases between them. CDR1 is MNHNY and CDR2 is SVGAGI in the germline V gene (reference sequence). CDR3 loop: CASSYAPLANRLEKLFF. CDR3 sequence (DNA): TGTGCCAGCAGTTACGCCCCCTTGGCCAACCGGCTAGAAAAACTGTTTTTT.

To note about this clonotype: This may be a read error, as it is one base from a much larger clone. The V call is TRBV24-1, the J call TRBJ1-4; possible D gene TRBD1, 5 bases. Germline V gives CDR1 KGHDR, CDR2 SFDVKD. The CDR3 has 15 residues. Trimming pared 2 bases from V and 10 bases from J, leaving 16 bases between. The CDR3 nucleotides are TGTGCCACCAGTGATTCCCTGGACAAAGGTGTAAAACTGTTTTTT. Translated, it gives CATSDSLDKGVKLFF.

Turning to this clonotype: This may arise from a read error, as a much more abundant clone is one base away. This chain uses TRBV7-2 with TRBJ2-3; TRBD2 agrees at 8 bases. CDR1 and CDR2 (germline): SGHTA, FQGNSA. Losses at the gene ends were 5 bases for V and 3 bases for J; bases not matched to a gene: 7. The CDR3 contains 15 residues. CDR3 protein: CASSAGGRRTDTQYF. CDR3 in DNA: TGTGCCAGCAGCGCGGGGGGACGGAGAACAGATACGCAGTATTTT.

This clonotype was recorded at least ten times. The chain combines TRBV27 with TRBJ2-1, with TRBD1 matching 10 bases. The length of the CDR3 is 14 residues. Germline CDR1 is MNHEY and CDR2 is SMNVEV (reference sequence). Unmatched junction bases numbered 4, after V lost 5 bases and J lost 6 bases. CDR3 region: CASSPRTGGNEQFF. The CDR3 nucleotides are TGTGCCAGCAGTCCCCGGACAGGGGGCAATGAGCAGTTCTTC.

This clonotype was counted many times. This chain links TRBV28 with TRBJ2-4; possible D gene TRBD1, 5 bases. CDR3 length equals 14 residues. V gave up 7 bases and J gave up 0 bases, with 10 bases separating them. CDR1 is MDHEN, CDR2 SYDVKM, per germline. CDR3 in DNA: TGTGCCAGCAACCTGACAGCAGCCAAAAACATTCAGTACTTC. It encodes CASNLTAAKNIQYF.

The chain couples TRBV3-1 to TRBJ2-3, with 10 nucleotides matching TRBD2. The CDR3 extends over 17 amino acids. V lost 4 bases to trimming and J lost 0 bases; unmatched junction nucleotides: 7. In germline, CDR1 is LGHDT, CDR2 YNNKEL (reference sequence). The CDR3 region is CASSRGLAGGSTDTQYF. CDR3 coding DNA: TGTGCCAGCAGCCGGGGTTTAGCGGGAGGTAGCACAGATACGCAGTATTTT.